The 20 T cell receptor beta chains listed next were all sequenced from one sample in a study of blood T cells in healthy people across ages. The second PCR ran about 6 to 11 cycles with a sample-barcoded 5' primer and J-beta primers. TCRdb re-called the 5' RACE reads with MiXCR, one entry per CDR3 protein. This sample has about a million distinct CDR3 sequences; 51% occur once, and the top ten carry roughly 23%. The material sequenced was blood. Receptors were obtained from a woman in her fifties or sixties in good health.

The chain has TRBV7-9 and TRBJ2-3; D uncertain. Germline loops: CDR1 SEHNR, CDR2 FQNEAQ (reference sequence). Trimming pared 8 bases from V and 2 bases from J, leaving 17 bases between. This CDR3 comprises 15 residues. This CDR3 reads CASLSLQIITDTQYF. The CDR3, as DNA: TGTGCCAGCCTTAGCCTGCAGATTATCACAGATACGCAGTATTTT.

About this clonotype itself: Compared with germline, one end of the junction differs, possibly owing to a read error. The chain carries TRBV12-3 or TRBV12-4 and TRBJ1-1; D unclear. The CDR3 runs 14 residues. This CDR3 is CASSFEGSNTEAFF. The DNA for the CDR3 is TGTGCCAGCAGTTTTGAGGGATCCAACACTGAGGCTTTCTTT.

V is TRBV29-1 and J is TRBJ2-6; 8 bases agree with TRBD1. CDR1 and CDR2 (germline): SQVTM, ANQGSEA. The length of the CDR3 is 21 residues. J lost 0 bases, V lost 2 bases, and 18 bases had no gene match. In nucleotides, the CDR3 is TGCAGCGTTGAATTCGGCGGCCAACAGGGGGATCGGATCTCTGGGGCCAACGTCCTGACTTTC. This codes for CSVEFGGQQGDRISGANVLTF.

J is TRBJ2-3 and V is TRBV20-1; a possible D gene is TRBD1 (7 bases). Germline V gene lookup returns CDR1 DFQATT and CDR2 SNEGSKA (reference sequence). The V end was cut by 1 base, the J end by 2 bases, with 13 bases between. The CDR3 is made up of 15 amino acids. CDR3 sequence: CSARGSGGYTDTQYF. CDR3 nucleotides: TGCAGTGCTAGAGGTTCAGGGGGGTACACAGATACGCAGTATTTT.

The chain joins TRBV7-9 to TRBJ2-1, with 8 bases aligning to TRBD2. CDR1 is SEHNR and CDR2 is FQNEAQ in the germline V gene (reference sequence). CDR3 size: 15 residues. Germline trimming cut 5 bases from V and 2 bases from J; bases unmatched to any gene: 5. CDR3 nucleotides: TGTGCCAGCAGCGCCAGACTAGCGACCTACAATGAGCAGTTCTTC. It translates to CASSARLATYNEQFF.

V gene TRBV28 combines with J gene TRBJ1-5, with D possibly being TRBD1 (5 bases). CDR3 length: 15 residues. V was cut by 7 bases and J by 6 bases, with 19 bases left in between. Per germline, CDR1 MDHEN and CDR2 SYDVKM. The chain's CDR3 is CASTLLWGPTQPQHF. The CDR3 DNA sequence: TGTGCCAGCACCCTTCTTTGGGGACCCACTCAGCCCCAGCATTTT. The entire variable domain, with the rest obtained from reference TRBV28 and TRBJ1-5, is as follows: DVKVTQSSRYLVKRTGEKVFLECVQDMDHENMFWYRQDPGLGLRLIYFSYDVKMKEKGDIPEGYSVSREKKERFSLILESASTNQTSMYLCASTLLWGPTQPQHFGDGTRLSIL.

The CDR3 sequence is CASRGGLAGANEQFF. The CDR3 region has the DNA TGTGCCAGCAGGGGGGGACTAGCGGGAGCAAATGAGCAGTTCTTC. This chain links TRBV28 with TRBJ2-1; 14 bases line up with TRBD2. Germline CDR1 MDHEN, CDR2 SYDVKM. V lost 6 bases and J lost 7; bases outside the gene matches: 5. The CDR3 is 15 amino acids.

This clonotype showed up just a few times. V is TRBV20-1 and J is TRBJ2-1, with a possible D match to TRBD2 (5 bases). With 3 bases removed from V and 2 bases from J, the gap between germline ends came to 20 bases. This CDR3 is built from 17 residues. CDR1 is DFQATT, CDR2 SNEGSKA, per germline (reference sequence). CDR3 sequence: CSASHPRGSETYNEQFF. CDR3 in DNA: TGCAGTGCTAGTCACCCTCGGGGTAGCGAGACCTACAATGAGCAGTTCTTC.

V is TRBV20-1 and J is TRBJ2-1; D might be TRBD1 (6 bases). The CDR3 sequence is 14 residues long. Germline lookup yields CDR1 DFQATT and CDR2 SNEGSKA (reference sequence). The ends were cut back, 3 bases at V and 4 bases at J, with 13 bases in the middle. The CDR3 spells CSASALGGYNEQFF. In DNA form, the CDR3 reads TGCAGTGCTAGCGCCTTAGGGGGTTACAATGAGCAGTTCTTC.

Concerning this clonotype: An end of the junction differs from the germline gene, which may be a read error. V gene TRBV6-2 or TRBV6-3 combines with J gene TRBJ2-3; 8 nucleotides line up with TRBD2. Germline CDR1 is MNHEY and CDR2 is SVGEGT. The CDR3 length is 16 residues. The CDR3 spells CASRSPGGRRSDTLYF. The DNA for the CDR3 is TGTGCCAGCAGATCTCCGGGCGGGAGGAGATCAGATACGCTGTATTTT.

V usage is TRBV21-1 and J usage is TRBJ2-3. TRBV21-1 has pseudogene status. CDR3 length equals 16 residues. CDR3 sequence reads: CASSKADFSPSDTQYF. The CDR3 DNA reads TGTGCCAGCAGCAAAGCCGACTTCTCGCCTTCAGATACGCAGTATTTT.

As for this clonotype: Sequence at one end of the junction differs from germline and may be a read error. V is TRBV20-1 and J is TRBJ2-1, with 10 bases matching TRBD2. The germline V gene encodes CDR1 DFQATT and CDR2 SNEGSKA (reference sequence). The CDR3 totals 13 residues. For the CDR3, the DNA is TGCAGTGCTAAAGCGGGAGGGATCGATGAGCGGTTCTTC. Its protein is CSAKAGGIDERFF.

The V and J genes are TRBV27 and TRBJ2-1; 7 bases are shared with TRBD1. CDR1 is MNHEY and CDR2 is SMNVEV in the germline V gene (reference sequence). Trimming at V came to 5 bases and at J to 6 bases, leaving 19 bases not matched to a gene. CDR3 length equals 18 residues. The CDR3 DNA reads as TGTGCCAGCAGTCCCTCTCCCCAAAGACAGGGAAGGGTCAATGAGCAGTTCTTC. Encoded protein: CASSPSPQRQGRVNEQFF.

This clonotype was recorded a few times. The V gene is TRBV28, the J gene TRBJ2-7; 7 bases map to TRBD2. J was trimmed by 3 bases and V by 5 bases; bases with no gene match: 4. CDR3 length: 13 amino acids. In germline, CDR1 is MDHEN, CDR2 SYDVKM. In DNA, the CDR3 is TGTGCCAGCAGTGGGGGACTACGCTACGAGCAGTACTTC. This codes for CASSGGLRYEQYF. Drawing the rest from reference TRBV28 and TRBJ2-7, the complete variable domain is DVKVTQSSRYLVKRTGEKVFLECVQDMDHENMFWYRQDPGLGLRLIYFSYDVKMKEKGDIPEGYSVSREKKERFSLILESASTNQTSMYLCASSGGLRYEQYFGPGTRLTVT.

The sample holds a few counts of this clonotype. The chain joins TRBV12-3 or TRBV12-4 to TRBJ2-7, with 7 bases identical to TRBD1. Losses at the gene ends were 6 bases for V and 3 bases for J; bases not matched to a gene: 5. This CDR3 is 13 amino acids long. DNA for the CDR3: TGTGCCAGCAGGAGGACAGGCTTCTACGAGCAGTACTTC. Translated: CASRRTGFYEQYF.

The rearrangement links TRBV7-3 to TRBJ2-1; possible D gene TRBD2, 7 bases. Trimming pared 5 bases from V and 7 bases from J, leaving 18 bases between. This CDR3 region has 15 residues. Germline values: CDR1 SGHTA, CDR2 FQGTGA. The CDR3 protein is CASSAQGGILNEQFF. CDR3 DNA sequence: TGTGCCAGCAGCGCACAGGGAGGGATCCTGAATGAGCAGTTCTTC.

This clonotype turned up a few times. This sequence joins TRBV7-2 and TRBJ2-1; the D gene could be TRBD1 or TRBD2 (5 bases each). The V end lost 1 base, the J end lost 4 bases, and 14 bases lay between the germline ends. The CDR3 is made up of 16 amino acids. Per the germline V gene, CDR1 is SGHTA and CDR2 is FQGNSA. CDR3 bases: TGTGCCAGCAGCTTAGACTGGGGCGGGCGGTACAATGAGCAGTTCTTC. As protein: CASSLDWGGRYNEQFF. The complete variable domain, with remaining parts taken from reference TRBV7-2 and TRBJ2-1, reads GAGVSQSPSNKVTEKGKDVELRCDPISGHTALYWYRQSLGQGLEFLIYFQGNSAPDKSGLPSDRFSAERTGGSVSTLTIQRTQQEDSAVYLCASSLDWGGRYNEQFFGPGTRLTVL.

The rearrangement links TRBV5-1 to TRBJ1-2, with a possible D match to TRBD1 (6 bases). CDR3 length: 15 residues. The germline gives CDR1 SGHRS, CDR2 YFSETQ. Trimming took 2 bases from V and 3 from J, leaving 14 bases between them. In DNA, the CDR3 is TGCGCCAGCAGCTTACAGATCCAGGGGCACTATGGCTACACCTTC. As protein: CASSLQIQGHYGYTF.

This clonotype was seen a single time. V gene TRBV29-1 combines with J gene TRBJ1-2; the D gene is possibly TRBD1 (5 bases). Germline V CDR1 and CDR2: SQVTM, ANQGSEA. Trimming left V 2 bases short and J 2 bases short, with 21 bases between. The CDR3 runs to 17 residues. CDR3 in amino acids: CSVETVVAGRGNYGYTF. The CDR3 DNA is TGCAGCGTTGAAACTGTGGTCGCAGGGCGAGGGAACTATGGCTACACCTTC.

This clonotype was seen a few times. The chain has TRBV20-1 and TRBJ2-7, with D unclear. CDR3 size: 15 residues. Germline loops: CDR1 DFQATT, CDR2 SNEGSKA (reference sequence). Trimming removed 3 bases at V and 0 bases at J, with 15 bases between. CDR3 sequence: CSASTANSYSYEQYF. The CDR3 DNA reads TGCAGTGCTAGTACGGCGAACAGTTACTCCTACGAGCAGTACTTC.